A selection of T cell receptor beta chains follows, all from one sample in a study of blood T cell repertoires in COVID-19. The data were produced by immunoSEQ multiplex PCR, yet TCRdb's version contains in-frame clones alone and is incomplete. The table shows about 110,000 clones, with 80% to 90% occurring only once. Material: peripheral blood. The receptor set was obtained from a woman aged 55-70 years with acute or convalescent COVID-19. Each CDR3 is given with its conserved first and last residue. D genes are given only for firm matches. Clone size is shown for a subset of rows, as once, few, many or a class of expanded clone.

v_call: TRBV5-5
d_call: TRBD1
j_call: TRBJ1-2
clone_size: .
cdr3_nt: TGTGCCAGCAGCTTGGCCCACAGGGGGTATGGCTACACCTTC
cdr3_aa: CASSLAHRGYGYTF

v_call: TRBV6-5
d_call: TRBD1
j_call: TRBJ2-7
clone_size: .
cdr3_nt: TGTGCCAGCAGTATACAGGGGACAGCATTCTACGAGCAGTACTTC
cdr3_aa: CASSIQGTAFYEQYF

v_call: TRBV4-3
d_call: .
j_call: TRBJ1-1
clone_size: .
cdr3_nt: TGCGCCAGCAGCCGCCAGATGAACACTGAAGCTTTCTTT
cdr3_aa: CASSRQMNTEAFF

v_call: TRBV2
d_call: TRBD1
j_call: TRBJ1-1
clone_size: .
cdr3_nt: TGTGCCAGCAGTGGGGAAGGGGGCGGCACTGAAGCTTTCTTT
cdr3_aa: CASSGEGGGTEAFF

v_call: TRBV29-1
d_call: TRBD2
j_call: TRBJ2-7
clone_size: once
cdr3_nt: TGCAGCGTTGAAGTGGCCCAGGGACTAGCGGGATACGAGCAGTACTTC
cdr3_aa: CSVEVAQGLAGYEQYF

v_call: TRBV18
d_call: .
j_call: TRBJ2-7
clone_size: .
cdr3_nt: TGTGCCAGCTCACCGCAGTCGACAGGTTACGAGCAGTACTTC
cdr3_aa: CASSPQSTGYEQYF

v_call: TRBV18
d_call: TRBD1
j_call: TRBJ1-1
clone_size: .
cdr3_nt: TGTGCCAGCTCACGCGGAGGGGGCCAGAACACTGAAGCTTTCTTT
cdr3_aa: CASSRGGGQNTEAFF

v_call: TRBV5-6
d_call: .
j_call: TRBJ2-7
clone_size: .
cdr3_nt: TGTGCCAGCAGCTTGGGCGGAACTTTAGAGCAGTACTTC
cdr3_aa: CASSLGGTLEQYF

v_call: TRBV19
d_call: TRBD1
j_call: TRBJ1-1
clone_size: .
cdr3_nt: TGTGCCAGTAGTGACAGGGGGCGAACTGAAGCTTTCTTT
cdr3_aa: CASSDRGRTEAFF

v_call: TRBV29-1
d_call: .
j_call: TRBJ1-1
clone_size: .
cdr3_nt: TGCAGCGTTGACCAGAACACTGAAGCTTTCTTT
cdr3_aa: CSVDQNTEAFF

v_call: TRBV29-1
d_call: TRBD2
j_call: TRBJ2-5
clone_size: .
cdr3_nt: TGCAGCGTTGAAGACCGGGCGGGGGGGGACACCCAGTACTTC
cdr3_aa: CSVEDRAGGDTQYF